This entry features one T cell receptor beta chain sequence. Its antigen is not known. This sample was included in a study of cytomegalovirus exposure and HLA in healthy donors. Study-wide results and limits: Sequencing depth across donors, presence/absence analyses assumed, was roughly uniform.

The study ran its PCR with 60 Vbeta and 13 Jbeta primers. Produced via immunoSEQ multiplex PCR; TCRdb's table is partial and in-frame only. The sample records 110,000 or so clones, under 80% being singletons. This receptor was identified in a woman aged 40 to 50 in good health and CMV-seropositive. Sequencing used PBMCs.

The CDR3 DNA sequence: TGTGCCACCAGCAGAAATAGTCAGGGTTCAAACATTCAGTACTTC. Translated, it gives CATSRNSQGSNIQYF. V gene TRBV15 combines with J gene TRBJ2-4, with D possibly being TRBD1 (5 bases). This CDR3 has 15 amino acids. V lost 2 bases and J lost 6, with 14 bases in between. The V gene's germline CDR1 is LNHNV and CDR2 YYDKDF (reference sequence).